The 23 T cell receptor beta chains given below trace back to one sample, sequenced in a study of CD8 T cells in Susac syndrome. After extraction with the RNeasy kit, roughly 0.5 to 1 ug of the RNA was reverse transcribed using random hexamers. TCRdb re-called the immunoSEQ multiplex PCR reads with MiXCR, one entry per CDR3 protein. The sample has 250,000 to 300,000 distinct CDR3 sequences; approximately 90% are singletons. Input material: CD8+ T cells from PBMCs. The receptors were sampled from a human donor with multiple sclerosis.

V gene TRBV29-1 combines with J gene TRBJ2-7, with TRBD1 matching over 9 bases. CDR3 length: 12 residues. Germline CDR1 is SQVTM and CDR2 is ANQGSEA. The V segment lost 5 bases and the J segment 3 bases; nucleotides outside the gene matches: 2. In DNA form, the CDR3 reads TGCAGCGTTTCGACAGGGGGCTACGAGCAGTACTTC. Its protein product is CSVSTGGYEQYF.

This sequence joins TRBV7-9 and TRBJ2-3; either TRBD1 or TRBD2 may supply D (5 bases each). V lost 1 base to trimming and J lost 1 base, with 18 bases between them. Germline-derived CDR1 and CDR2 are SEHNR and FQNEAQ (reference sequence). The CDR3 length is 18 residues. The CDR3, as DNA: TGTGCCAGCAGCTTAGGTGAATGGGGCAGGCGGGGCACAGATACGCAGTATTTT. Protein sequence: CASSLGEWGRRGTDTQYF.

The chain recombines TRBV14 with TRBJ2-7; D uncertain. Trimming shortened V by 1 base and J by 3 bases, and 4 bases separated the two germline ends. Germline values: CDR1 SGHDN, CDR2 FVKESK. The CDR3 is 12 amino acids. CDR3 residues: CASSQGHYEQYF. CDR3 coding DNA: TGTGCCAGCAGCCAAGGCCACTACGAGCAGTACTTC.

This chain connects TRBV3-1 to TRBJ2-1, with D tentatively TRBD2 (5 bases). Trimming pared 4 bases from V and 7 bases from J, leaving 14 bases between. This CDR3 has 14 amino acids. Germline-derived CDR1 and CDR2 are LGHDT and YNNKEL (reference sequence). CDR3 bases: TGTGCCAGCAGCCGTGGTGGGGAGTGGAATGAGCAGTTCTTC. The encoded protein is CASSRGGEWNEQFF.

The chain recombines TRBV14 with TRBJ1-4; D might be TRBD1 (5 bases). The CDR3 consists of 15 residues. The germline V gene encodes CDR1 SGHDN and CDR2 FVKESK. Trimming took 4 bases from V and 1 from J, leaving 10 bases between them. DNA for the CDR3: TGTGCCAGCAGCCTGGGGGAGGGAACTAATGAAAAACTGTTTTTT. This encodes CASSLGEGTNEKLFF.

This rearrangement joins TRBV9 to TRBJ2-3, with a weak D call TRBD1 (5 bases). Per germline, CDR1 SGDLS and CDR2 YYNGEE. V dropped 3 bases and J dropped 1 base, with 15 bases sitting between them. The CDR3 covers 16 residues. The CDR3 nucleotides read TGTGCCAGCAGCGACCACTTATTACAGGGCACAGATACGCAGTATTTT. It translates to CASSDHLLQGTDTQYF.

The CDR3 DNA reads TGCGCCAGCAGCCCTCGGCGGGATGTAGAGACCCAGTACTTC. Protein product: CASSPRRDVETQYF. V is TRBV4-3 and J is TRBJ2-5; perhaps TRBD2 as D (6 bases). This CDR3 has 14 amino acids. Germline V gene data show CDR1 as LGHNA and CDR2 as YSLEER. V was cut by 4 bases and J by 4 bases, with 13 bases left in between.

The chain recombines TRBV28 with TRBJ2-1; 13 nucleotides match TRBD2. J lost 8 bases, V lost 6 bases, and 16 bases had no gene match. The CDR3 length is 18 residues. Germline V lookup: CDR1 MDHEN, CDR2 SYDVKM. The CDR3 nucleotides are TGTGCCAGCAGCCCCGCCGGACTAGCGGGAGTTTTTTATGATGAGCAGTTCTTC. This translates into CASSPAGLAGVFYDEQFF.

The chain is built from TRBV19 and TRBJ1-2; 7 bases fit TRBD1. The germline CDR1 and CDR2 sequences are LNHDA and SQIVND (reference sequence). J was trimmed by 0 bases and V by 3 bases; bases with no gene match: 4. The CDR3 has 15 amino acids. CDR3 protein: CASSIAGTANYGYTF. The CDR3 DNA reads TGTGCCAGTAGTATCGCCGGGACAGCTAACTATGGCTACACCTTC.

The V gene is TRBV28, the J gene TRBJ2-1, with 7 bases fitting TRBD1. Trimming took 7 bases from V and 3 from J; bases not matched to a gene: 9. The CDR3 has 15 amino acids. Germline V lookup: CDR1 MDHEN, CDR2 SYDVKM. CDR3 bases: TGTGCCAGCAATATCAGGGGGAACATCTACAATGAGCAGTTCTTC. Translating gives CASNIRGNIYNEQFF. The entire variable domain, with the rest obtained from reference TRBV28 and TRBJ2-1, is as follows: DVKVTQSSRYLVKRTGEKVFLECVQDMDHENMFWYRQDPGLGLRLIYFSYDVKMKEKGDIPEGYSVSREKKERFSLILESASTNQTSMYLCASNIRGNIYNEQFFGPGTRLTVL.

This chain uses TRBV5-6 with TRBJ2-7; tentatively, D is TRBD1 (6 bases). Germline CDR1 is SGHDT and CDR2 is YYEEEE. The CDR3 loop spans 16 amino acids. V lost 2 bases and J lost 0, with 15 bases in between. CDR3 loop: CASSLSGQFISYEQYF. The CDR3, as DNA: TGTGCCAGCAGCTTAAGCGGACAGTTTATCTCCTACGAGCAGTACTTC. The full variable domain, in which reference TRBV5-6 and TRBJ2-7 provide the parts outside the CDR3, is DAGVTQSPTHLIKTRGQQVTLRCSPKSGHDTVSWYQQALGQGPQFIFQYYEEEERQRGNFPDRFSGHQFPNYSSELNVNALLLGDSALYLCASSLSGQFISYEQYFGPGTRLTVT.

The chain joins TRBV24-1 to TRBJ2-3, with unresolved D. The CDR3 has 13 residues. Trimming removed 5 bases from V and 3 bases from J, with 8 bases in between. From germline, CDR1 is KGHDR and CDR2 SFDVKD. CDR3 loop: CATSVGLTDTQYF. CDR3 coding DNA: TGTGCCACCAGTGTTGGCTTGACAGATACGCAGTATTTT.

This clonotype was detected once. This chain joins TRBV4-3 and TRBJ1-1; D is ambiguous. Trimming pared 5 bases from V and 6 bases from J, leaving 10 bases between. The CDR3 sequence is 12 residues long. Germline values: CDR1 LGHNA, CDR2 YSLEER. The CDR3 nucleotides read TGCGCCAGCAGCTCGGATATGTCTGAAGCTTTCTTT. Translation gives CASSSDMSEAFF.

The J gene is TRBJ1-1, the V gene TRBV27; D unclear. This CDR3 has 15 residues. Looked up from germline, CDR1 is MNHEY and CDR2 is SMNVEV (reference sequence). V dropped 1 base and J dropped 0 bases, with 9 bases sitting between them. The CDR3: CASSLYAVMNTEAFF. The CDR3 coding sequence is TGTGCCAGCAGTTTATATGCAGTGATGAACACTGAAGCTTTCTTT.

CDR3 in DNA: TGTGCCAGTGCAGGGGGGGTTTACAATGAGCAGTTCTTC. Translated, it gives CASAGGVYNEQFF. The genes are TRBV19 and TRBJ2-1; D is perhaps TRBD1 or TRBD2 (7 bases each). The CDR3 runs to 13 residues. Germline V gene data show CDR1 as LNHDA and CDR2 as SQIVND (reference sequence). Trimming took off 8 bases at V and 4 bases at J, with 12 bases between the two ends. The whole variable domain, remainder taken from reference TRBV19 and TRBJ2-1, is DGGITQSPKYLFRKEGQNVTLSCEQNLNHDAMYWYRQDPGQGLRLIYYSQIVNDFQKGDIAEGYSVSREKKESFPLTVTSAQKNPTAFYLCASAGGVYNEQFFGPGTRLTVL.

The gene calls are TRBV6-5 and TRBJ1-5, with D possibly being TRBD1 (5 bases). CDR3 size: 15 residues. Trimming cost V 4 bases and J 6 bases, with 16 bases left between them. Germline-derived CDR1 and CDR2 are MNHEY and SVGAGI. CDR3 amino acids: CASSSGPYGGQPQHF. CDR3 in DNA: TGTGCCAGCAGTTCCGGGCCCTATGGGGGTCAGCCCCAGCATTTT.

J is TRBJ2-1 and V is TRBV15; D gene uncertain. The CDR3 consists of 17 residues. Germline CDR1 is LNHNV and CDR2 is YYDKDF (reference sequence). V shed 0 bases and J shed 4 bases, with 16 bases lying between them. The CDR3, as DNA: TGTGCCACCAGCAGAGAAGCCAGCAGACCCCCTTACAATGAGCAGTTCTTC. Its translation: CATSREASRPPYNEQFF.

V gene TRBV15 combines with J gene TRBJ2-3; D may match TRBD1 or TRBD2 (5 bases each). Germline V lookup: CDR1 LNHNV, CDR2 YYDKDF (reference sequence). The germline V and J ends were trimmed by 5 bases and 5 bases, with 23 bases remaining between them. CDR3 length: 17 residues. The DNA for the CDR3 is TGTGCCACCAGCCGACCGCCCACCCGGGACCTTGGAGATACGCAGTATTTT. This codes for CATSRPPTRDLGDTQYF.

The V and J genes are TRBV12-5 and TRBJ2-1, with TRBD2 matching 9 bases. Per the germline V gene, CDR1 is LGHNT and CDR2 is FRNRAP. Trimming removed 6 bases from V and 9 bases from J; junction bases left unmatched: 9. The CDR3 contains 14 residues. CDR3 in amino acids: CASGLAGVEVEQFF. Written as DNA, the CDR3 is TGTGCTAGTGGATTAGCGGGGGTAGAGGTTGAGCAGTTCTTC.

This chain connects TRBV12-3 or TRBV12-4 to TRBJ2-1; the match to TRBD2 covers 8 bases. The V gene end was trimmed by 8 bases and the J gene end by 7 bases; junction bases not matched to a gene: 19. The CDR3 contains 17 residues. The CDR3 loop reads CASDVEPGGAARNEQFF. CDR3 in DNA: TGTGCCAGCGATGTTGAACCGGGGGGGGCCGCCCGAAATGAGCAGTTCTTC.

The CDR3 protein is CASSLGPRSEAFF. DNA of the CDR3: TGTGCCAGCAGTTTAGGGCCAAGATCTGAAGCTTTCTTT. This rearrangement joins TRBV27 to TRBJ1-1; D uncertain. Germline V gene data show CDR1 as MNHEY and CDR2 as SMNVEV (reference sequence). V lost 2 bases, J lost 6 bases, and 10 bases lay in between. This CDR3 is built from 13 residues.

This chain links TRBV6-5 with TRBJ1-2; possibly TRBD1 for D (5 bases). This CDR3 region has 15 residues. Germline CDR1 is MNHEY and CDR2 is SVGAGI. Deletions cut 5 bases from V and 0 bases from J, with 13 bases between. CDR3 nucleotide sequence: TGTGCCAGCAGTCCTGGGACGGTTCCTAACTATGGCTACACCTTC. Protein: CASSPGTVPNYGYTF.

V usage is TRBV9 and J usage is TRBJ2-1, with TRBD1 matching over 8 bases. J gave up 4 bases and V 0 bases, and 0 bases lay outside the gene matches. This CDR3 comprises 14 residues. Germline lookup yields CDR1 SGDLS and CDR2 YYNGEE. The CDR3 nucleotides read TGTGCCAGCAGCGTAGGACAGGGGTACAATGAGCAGTTCTTC. The encoded protein is CASSVGQGYNEQFF.